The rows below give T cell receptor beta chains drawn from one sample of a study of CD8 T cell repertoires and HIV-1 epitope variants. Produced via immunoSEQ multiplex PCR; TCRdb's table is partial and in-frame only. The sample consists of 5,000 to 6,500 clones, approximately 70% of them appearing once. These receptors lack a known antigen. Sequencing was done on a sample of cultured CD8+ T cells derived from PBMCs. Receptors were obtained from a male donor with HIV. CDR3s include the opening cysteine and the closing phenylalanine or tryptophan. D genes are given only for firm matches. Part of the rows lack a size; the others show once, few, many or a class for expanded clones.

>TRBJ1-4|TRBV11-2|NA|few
TGTGCCAGCAGCTCAACGGACGGAGCAACTAATGAAAAACTGTTTTTT
CASSSTDGATNEKLFF
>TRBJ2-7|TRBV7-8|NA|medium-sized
TGTGCCAGCAGCCCAAGGGCGGGGCACTACGAGCAGTACTTC
CASSPRAGHYEQYF
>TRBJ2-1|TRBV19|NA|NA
TGTGCCAGTAGTATCGGGCAGGGCTACAATGAGCAGTTCTTC
CASSIGQGYNEQFF
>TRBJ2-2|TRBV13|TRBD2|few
TGTGCCAGCAGCTTAGGTTGGGCTAGCGGGAGCACCGGGGAGCTGTTTTTT
CASSLGWASGSTGELFF
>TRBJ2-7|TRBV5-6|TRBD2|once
TGTGCCAGCAGCTGGACTAGCGGGCGGTACGAGCAGTACTTC
CASSWTSGRYEQYF
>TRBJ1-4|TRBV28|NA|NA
TGTGCCAGCACCATCAATATGGGGACGAGGGAAAAACTGTTTTTT
CASTINMGTREKLFF
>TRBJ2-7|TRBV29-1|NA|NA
TGCAGCGTTTCATCGGACAGCTACGAGCAGTACTTC
CSVSSDSYEQYF
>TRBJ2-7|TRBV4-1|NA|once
TGCGCCAGCAGCCAAGAAGTGCGAGCCTACGAGCAGTACTTC
CASSQEVRAYEQYF
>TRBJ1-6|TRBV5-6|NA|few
TGTGCCAGCAGCTTCCTCCAGGGCGTGAATTCACCCCTCCACTTT
CASSFLQGVNSPLHF
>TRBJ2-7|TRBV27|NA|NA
TGTGCCAGCAGTTTATCGGTCAGGGTGGCTAGCAGGGACGAGCAGTACTTC
CASSLSVRVASRDEQYF
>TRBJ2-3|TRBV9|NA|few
TGTGCCAGCAGCGTAACTCCCGGGACAACAGATACGCAGTATTTT
CASSVTPGTTDTQYF
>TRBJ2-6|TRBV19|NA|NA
TGTGCCAGTAGTATAGATCAGGGGTCTGGGGCCAACGTCCTGACTTTC
CASSIDQGSGANVLTF
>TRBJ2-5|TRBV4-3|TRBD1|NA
TGCGCCAGCAGCCAAGGGACAGGCCAAGAGACCCAGTACTTC
CASSQGTGQETQYF
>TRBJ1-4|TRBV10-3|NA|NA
TGTGCCATCAGTGAGTCTGAGGGAATCGGGGAAAAACTGTTTTTT
CAISESEGIGEKLFF
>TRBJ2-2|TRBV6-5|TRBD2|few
TGTGCCAGCAGTGCCCAGGGAGGGACCGGGGAGCTGTTTTTT
CASSAQGGTGELFF
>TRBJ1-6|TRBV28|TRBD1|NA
TGTGCCAGCAGTTCCTCCTTGACAGGGGGTGATTCACCCCTCCACTTT
CASSSSLTGGDSPLHF
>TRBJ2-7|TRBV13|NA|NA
TGTGCCAGCAGCTCCTCCGAGAGCTCCTACGAGCAGTACTTC
CASSSSESSYEQYF
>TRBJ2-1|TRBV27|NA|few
TGTGCCAGCAGTCCCCTAAGTTACAATGAGCAGTTCTTC
CASSPLSYNEQFF
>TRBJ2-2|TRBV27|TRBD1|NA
TGTGCCAGCAGTTTATCCGGACAGGGGGAAACCGGGGAGCTGTTTTTT
CASSLSGQGETGELFF
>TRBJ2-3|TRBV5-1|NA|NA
TGCGCCAGCAGCTTGGGGGGACTTCGCACAGATACGCAGTATTTT
CASSLGGLRTDTQYF
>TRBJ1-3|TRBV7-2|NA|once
TGTGCCAGCAGTTCCGCGAAGGGAGGCTCTGGAAACACCATATATTTT
CASSSAKGGSGNTIYF
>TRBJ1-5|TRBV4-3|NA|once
TGCGCCAGCAGCCAAGAAGAGGGGAGCAATCAGCCCCAGCATTTT
CASSQEEGSNQPQHF
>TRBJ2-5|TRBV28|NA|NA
TGTGCCAGCAGTTTGGGGGCTAGCGGCGACCAAGAGACCCAGTACTTC
CASSLGASGDQETQYF
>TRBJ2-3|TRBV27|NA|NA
TGTGCCAGCAGGTTCGGGGCGGGAAGGCCAGATACGCAGTATTTT
CASRFGAGRPDTQYF
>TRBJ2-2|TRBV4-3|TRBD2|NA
TGCGCCAGCAGCCAAGATTATAGCCTAGCGGGGGGAAGGGGAACCGGGGAGCTGTTTTTT
CASSQDYSLAGGRGTGELFF
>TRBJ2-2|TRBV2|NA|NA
TGTGCCAGCAGTGAAGGGCAGGGCGCCGGGGAGCTGTTTTTT
CASSEGQGAGELFF
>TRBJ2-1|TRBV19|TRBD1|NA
TGTGCCAGTAGTATCGTGGGACAGGGAAACAATGAGCAGTTCTTC
CASSIVGQGNNEQFF
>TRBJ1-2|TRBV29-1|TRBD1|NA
TGCAGCATAACAGGGGGCGATGGCTACACCTTC
CSITGGDGYTF
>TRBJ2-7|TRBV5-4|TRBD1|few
TGTGCCAGCAGCTTGGGACAGGGGAACGAGCAGTACTTC
CASSLGQGNEQYF
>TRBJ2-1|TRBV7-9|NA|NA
TGTGCCAGCAGCTTAGTCGAGTTTCACAATGGGTACAATGAGCAGTTCTTC
CASSLVEFHNGYNEQFF
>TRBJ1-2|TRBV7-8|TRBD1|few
TGTGCCAGCAGCGACGGACAGGTATCGCCGTATGGCTACACCTTC
CASSDGQVSPYGYTF
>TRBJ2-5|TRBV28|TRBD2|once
TGTGCCAGCAGTTTTGAGGTGGGACTAGCGGGGCAAGACCAAGAGACCCAGTACTTC
CASSFEVGLAGQDQETQYF
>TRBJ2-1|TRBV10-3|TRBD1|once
TGTGCCATCAGTGGGGGCTCTACCGGGACAGATAACAATGAGCAGTTCTTC
CAISGGSTGTDNNEQFF
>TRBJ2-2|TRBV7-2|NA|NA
TGTGCCAGCAGCCCCCTGGGACTGAACACCGGGGAGCTGTTTTTT
CASSPLGLNTGELFF
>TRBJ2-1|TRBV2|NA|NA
TGTGCCAGCACCCGAGACTCCTACAATGAGCAGTTCTTC
CASTRDSYNEQFF
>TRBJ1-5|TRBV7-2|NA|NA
TGTGCCAGCAGCTTAGAAGGTTATAGCAATCAGCCCCAGCATTTT
CASSLEGYSNQPQHF
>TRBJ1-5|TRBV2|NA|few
TGTGCCAGCAGTGTCTACGGAATTTATAGCAATCAGCCCCAGCATTTT
CASSVYGIYSNQPQHF
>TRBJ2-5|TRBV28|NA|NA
TGTGCCAGCACAGCGGGCGAGACCCAGTACTTC
CASTAGETQYF
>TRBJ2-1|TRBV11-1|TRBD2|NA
TGTGCCAGCAGCCCAATCCCGGGACTAGCGGGGACCTCTTACAATGAGCAGTTCTTC
CASSPIPGLAGTSYNEQFF
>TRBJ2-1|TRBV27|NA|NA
TGTGCCAGCAGTTGGGGGGGGCTGGGTGAGCAGTTCTTC
CASSWGGLGEQFF
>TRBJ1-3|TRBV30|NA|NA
TGTGCCTGGAGTGTAGTGAGGACGAGCTCTGGAAACACCATATATTTT
CAWSVVRTSSGNTIYF
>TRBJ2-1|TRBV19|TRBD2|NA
TGTGCCAGTACCCATCTCACTAGCGGGAGTCGGAATGAGCAGTTCTTC
CASTHLTSGSRNEQFF
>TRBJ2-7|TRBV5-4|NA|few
TGTGCCAGCAGCTCGGTGGCGGGGTTGCACGAGCAGTACTTC
CASSSVAGLHEQYF
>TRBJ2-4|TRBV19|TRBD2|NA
TGTGCCAGTAGTATCGGGGGTGACCTGGGGGACTATCTAGCCAAAAACATTCAGTACTTC
CASSIGGDLGDYLAKNIQYF
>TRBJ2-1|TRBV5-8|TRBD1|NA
TGTGCCAGCAGCTTGTGGGACAGGGTTCCGTTCTTC
CASSLWDRVPFF
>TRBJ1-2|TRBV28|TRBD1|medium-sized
TGTGCCAGCACCCCCGGGGACAGGGGACCCTACGGCTATGGCTACACCTTC
CASTPGDRGPYGYGYTF